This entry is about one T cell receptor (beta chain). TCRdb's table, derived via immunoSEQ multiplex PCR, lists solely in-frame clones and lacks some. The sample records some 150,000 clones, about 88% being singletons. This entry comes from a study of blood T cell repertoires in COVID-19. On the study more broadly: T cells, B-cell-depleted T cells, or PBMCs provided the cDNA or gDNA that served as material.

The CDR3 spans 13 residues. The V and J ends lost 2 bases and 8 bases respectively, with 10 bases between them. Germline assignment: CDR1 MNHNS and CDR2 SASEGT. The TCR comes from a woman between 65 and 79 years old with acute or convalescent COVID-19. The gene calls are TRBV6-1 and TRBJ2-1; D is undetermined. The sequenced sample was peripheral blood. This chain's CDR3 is CASSERQLDEQFF. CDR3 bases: TGTGCCAGCAGTGAACGTCAGTTGGATGAGCAGTTCTTC.